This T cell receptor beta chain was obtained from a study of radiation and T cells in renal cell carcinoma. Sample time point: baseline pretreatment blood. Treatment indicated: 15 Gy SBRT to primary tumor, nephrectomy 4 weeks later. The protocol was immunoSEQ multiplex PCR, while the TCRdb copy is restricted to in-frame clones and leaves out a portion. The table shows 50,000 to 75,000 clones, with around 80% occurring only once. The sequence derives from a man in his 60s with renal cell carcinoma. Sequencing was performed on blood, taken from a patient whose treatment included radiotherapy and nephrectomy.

The CDR3: CASSPREFSNEQFF. The CDR3 DNA follows: TGCGCCAGCAGCCCCCGGGAGTTTAGCAATGAGCAGTTCTTC. The rearrangement links TRBV10-1 to TRBJ2-1; TRBD2 is a possible D gene (6 bases). V lost 6 bases to trimming and J lost 6 bases, with 15 bases between them. This CDR3 is built from 14 residues. Germline CDR1 WNHNN, CDR2 SYGVQD (reference sequence).